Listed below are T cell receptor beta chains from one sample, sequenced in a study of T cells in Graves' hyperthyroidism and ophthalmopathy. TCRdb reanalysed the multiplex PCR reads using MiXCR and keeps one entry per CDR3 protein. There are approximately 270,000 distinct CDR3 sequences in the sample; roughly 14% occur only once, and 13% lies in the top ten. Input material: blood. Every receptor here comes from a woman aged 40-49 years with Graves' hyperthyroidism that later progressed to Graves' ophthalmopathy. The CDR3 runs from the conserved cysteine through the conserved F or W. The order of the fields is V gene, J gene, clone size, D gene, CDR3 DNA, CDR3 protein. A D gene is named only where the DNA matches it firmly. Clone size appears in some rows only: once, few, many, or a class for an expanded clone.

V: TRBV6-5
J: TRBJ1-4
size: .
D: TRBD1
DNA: TGTGCCAGCAGTTACCGTGGGACAGATGAAAGACTGTTTTTT
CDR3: CASSYRGTDERLFF

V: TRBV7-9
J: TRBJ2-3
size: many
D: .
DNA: TGTGCCAGCAGCTCCCCGGCCACAGTGGATACGCAGTATTTT
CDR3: CASSSPATVDTQYF

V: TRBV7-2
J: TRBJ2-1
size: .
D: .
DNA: TGTGCCATCAGCTGGGATCGGGGGGCCTATAGCTCCTACAATGAGCAGTTCTTT
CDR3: CAISWDRGAYSSYNEQFF

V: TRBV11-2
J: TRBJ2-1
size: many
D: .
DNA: TGTGCCAGCAGCCGGGTCCAATACAATGAGCAGTTCTTC
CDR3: CASSRVQYNEQFF

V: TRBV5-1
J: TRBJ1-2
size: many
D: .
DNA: TGCGCCAGCAGCTTGGCAGTTTCAGCAACTATCTATGGCTACACCTTC
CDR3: CASSLAVSATIYGYTF

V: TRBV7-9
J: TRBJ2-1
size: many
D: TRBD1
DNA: TGTGCCAGCAGCTTGGGACAGCTAAAAGAAAGCTCCTACAATGAGCAGTTCTTC
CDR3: CASSLGQLKESSYNEQFF

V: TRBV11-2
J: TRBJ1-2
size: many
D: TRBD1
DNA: TGTGCCAGCAGCTTAGGGGGACAGGGGGTGACCTTCTATGGCTACACCTTC
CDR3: CASSLGGQGVTFYGYTF

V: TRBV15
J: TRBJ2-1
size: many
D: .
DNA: TGTGCCACCAGCAGAGAAGGGGGGAGGCTTAGTGAGCAGTTCTTC
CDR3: CATSREGGRLSEQFF

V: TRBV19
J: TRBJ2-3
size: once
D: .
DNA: TGTGCCAGTAGTATCAGGGCCAGGAGGACAGATACGCAGTATTTT
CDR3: CASSIRARRTDTQYF

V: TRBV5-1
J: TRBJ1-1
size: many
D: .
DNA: TGCGCCAGCAGCCGATACCAGATGGGGGTCTCTATGATGAACACTGAAGCTTTCTTT
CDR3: CASSRYQMGVSMMNTEAFF

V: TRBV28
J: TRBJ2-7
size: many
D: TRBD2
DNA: TGTGCCAGCAGTCCCTCTAGCGGGAGTTATTCCTACGAGCAGTACTTC
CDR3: CASSPSSGSYSYEQYF

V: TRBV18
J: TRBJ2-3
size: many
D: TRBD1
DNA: TGTGCCAGCTCAACCAGACAGGGTTTAGATACGCAGTATTTT
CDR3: CASSTRQGLDTQYF

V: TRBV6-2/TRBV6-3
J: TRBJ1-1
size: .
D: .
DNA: TGTGCCAGCAGTTACTCGAGGTTTCAGGGGAGGAGGACTGAAGCTTTCTTT
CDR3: CASSYSRFQGRRTEAFF

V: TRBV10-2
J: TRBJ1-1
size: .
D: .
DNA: TGCGCCAGCAGTGAGATAGAGGGGTCTGAAGCTTTCTTT
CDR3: CASSEIEGSEAFF

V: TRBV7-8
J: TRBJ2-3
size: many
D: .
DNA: TGTGCCAGCAGCCTGGACGTCGGTACGCAGTATTTT
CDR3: CASSLDVGTQYF

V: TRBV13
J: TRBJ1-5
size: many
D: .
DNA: TGTGCCAGCAGCTTAGGCCCAACGGGGGCCCAGCATTTT
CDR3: CASSLGPTGAQHF

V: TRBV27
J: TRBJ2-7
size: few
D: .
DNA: TGTGCCAGCAGTTTAAACGTAGGGGGCTCCTACGAGCAGTACTTC
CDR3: CASSLNVGGSYEQYF

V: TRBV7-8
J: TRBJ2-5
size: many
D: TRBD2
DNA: TGTGCCAGCAGCCCCTTTATAGCGGGTAAAGAGACCCAGTACTTC
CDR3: CASSPFIAGKETQYF

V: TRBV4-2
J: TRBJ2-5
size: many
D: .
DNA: TGTGCCAGCAGCCAAGTAGCAGCGGTCCAAGAGACCCAGTACTTC
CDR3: CASSQVAAVQETQYF

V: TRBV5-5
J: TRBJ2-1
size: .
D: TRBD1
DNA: TGTGCCAGCAGTTTCTATCGGGCCGGGACAGGGGGCAATGAGCAGTTCTTC
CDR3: CASSFYRAGTGGNEQFF

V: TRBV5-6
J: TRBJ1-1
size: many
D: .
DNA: TGTGCCAGCAGTCCCGATGCCGTACCAGGTACTGAAGCTTTCTTT
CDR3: CASSPDAVPGTEAFF

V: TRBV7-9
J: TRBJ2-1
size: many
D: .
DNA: TGTGCCAGCAGCAACCCGGAAGGGAGAAAGAACTACAATGAGCAGTTCTTC
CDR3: CASSNPEGRKNYNEQFF

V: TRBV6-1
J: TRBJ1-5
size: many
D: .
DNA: TGTGCCAGCAGCGCCGACGGGGGCAATCAGCCCCAGCATTTT
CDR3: CASSADGGNQPQHF

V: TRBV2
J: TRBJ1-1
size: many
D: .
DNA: TGTGCCAGATCGACAGGGAACACTGAAGCTTTCTTT
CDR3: CARSTGNTEAFF

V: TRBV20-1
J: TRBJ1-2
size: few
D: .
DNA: TGCAGTGCAACCGGACCTTCTAACTATGGCTACACCTTC
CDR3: CSATGPSNYGYTF

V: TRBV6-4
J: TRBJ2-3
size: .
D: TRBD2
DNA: TGTGCCAGCAGCGAAGGCGGGAGCGGGAGAGATACGCAGTATTTT
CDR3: CASSEGGSGRDTQYF

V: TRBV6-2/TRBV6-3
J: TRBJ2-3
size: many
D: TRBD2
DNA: TGTGCCAGCCGCTCCTTTAGAGGACTAGCGGGAGGGCCCTTCCACAAAGATACGCAGTATTTT
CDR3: CASRSFRGLAGGPFHKDTQYF

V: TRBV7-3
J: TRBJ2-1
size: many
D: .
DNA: TGTGCCAGCAGCTTAGTGCGATCCGGTGAGCAGTTCTTC
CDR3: CASSLVRSGEQFF

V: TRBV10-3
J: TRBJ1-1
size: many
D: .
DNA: TGTGCCATCAGTGAAGCAAGGGCCTCGAACACTGAAGCTTTCTTT
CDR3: CAISEARASNTEAFF

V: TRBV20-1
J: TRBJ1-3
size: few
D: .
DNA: TGCAGTGCTAGAACTCTGGGGGACACCATATATTTT
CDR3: CSARTLGDTIYF

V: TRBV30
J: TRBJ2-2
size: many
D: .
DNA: TGTGCCTGGAGTTGGAGGGGTAGGAACACCGGGGAGCTGTTTTTT
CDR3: CAWSWRGRNTGELFF

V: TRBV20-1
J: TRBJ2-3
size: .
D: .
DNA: TGCAGTGCTCTAAGGGGCCACACAGATACGCAGTATTTT
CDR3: CSALRGHTDTQYF

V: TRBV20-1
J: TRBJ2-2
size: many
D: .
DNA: TGCAGTGCTACAACTAGTTCCACCGGGGAGCTGTTTTTT
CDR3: CSATTSSTGELFF

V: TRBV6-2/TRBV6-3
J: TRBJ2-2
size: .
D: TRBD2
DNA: TGTGCCAGCAGCCGGGGACTAGCTAGGAACACCGGGGAGCTGTTTTTT
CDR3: CASSRGLARNTGELFF

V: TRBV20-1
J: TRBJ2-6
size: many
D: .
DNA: TGCAGTGCTCCCCAAAGAAGCTCTGGGGCCAACGTCCTGACTTTC
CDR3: CSAPQRSSGANVLTF

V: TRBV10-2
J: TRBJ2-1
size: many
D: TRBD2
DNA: TGCGCCAGCAGTGGGGTCCGGACTAGCTTTTGGAATGAGCAGTTCTTC
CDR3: CASSGVRTSFWNEQFF

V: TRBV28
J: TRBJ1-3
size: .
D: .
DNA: TGTGCCAGCAGGGCCTGGGAAGACTCTGGAAACACCATATATTTT
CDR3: CASRAWEDSGNTIYF

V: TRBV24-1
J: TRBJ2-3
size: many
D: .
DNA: TGTGCCACCAGTGAGCCCAATACAGATACGCAGTATTTT
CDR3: CATSEPNTDTQYF

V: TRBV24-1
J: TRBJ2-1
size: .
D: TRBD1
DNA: TGTGCCACCAGTGTTGGGACAGGGGGCCTAGCGGGAGTTTACAATGAGCAGATCTTC
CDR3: CATSVGTGGLAGVYNEQIF